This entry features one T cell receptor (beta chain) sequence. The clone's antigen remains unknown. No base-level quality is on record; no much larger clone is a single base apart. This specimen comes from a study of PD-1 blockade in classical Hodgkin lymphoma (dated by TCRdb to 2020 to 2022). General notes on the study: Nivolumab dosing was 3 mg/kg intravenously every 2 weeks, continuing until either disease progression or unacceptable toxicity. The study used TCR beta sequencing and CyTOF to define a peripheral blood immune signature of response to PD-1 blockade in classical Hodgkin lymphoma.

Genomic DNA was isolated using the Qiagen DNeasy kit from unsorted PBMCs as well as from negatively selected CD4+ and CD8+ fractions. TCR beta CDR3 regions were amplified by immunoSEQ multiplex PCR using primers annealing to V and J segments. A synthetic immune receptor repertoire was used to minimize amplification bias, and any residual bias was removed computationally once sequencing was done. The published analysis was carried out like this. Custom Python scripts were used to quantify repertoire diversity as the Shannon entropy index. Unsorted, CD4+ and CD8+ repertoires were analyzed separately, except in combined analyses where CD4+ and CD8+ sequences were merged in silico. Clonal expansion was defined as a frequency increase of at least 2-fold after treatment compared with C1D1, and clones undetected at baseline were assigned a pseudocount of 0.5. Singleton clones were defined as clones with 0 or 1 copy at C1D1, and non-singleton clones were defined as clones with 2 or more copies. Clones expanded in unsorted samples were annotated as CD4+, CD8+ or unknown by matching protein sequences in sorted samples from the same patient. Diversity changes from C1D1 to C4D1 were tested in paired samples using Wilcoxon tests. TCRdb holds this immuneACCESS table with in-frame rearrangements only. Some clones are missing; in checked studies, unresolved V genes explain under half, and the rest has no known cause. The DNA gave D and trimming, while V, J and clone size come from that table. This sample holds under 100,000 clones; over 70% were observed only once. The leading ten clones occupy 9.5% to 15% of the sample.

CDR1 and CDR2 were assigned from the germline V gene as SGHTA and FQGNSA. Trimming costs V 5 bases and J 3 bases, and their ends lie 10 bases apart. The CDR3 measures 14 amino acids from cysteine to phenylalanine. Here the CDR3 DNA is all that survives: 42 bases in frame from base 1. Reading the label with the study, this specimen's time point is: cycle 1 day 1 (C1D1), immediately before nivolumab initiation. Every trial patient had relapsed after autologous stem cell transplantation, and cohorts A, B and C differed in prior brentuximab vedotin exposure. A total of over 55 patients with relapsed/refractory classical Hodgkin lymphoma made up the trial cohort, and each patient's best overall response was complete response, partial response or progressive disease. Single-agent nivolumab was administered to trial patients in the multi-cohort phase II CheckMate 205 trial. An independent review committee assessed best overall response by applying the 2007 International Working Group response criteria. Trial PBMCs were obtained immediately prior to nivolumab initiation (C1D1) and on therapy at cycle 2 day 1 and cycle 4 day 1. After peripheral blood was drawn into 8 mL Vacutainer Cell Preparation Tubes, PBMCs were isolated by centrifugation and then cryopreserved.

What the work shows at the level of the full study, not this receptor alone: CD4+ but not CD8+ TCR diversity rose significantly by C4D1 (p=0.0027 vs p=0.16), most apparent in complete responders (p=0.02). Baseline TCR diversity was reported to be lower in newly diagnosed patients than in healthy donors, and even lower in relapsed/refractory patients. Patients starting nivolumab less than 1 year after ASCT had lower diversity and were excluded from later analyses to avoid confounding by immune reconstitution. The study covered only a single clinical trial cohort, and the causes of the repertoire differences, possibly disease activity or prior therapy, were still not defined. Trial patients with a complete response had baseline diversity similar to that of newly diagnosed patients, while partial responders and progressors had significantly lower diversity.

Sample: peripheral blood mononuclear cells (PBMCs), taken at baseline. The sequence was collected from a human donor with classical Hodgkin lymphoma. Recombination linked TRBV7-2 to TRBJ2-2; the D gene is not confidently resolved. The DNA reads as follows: TGTGCCAGCAGCCCGAACTTGGACACCGGGGAGCTGTTTTTT. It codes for CASSPNLDTGELFF.